These 12 T cell receptor beta chains originate from one sample sequenced in a study of blood T cells in healthy people across ages. PCR was performed a second time for about 7 to 12 cycles using a sample-barcoded 5' primer and a J-beta primer mix. Each CDR3 protein gets one entry after TCRdb re-called the 5' RACE reads with MiXCR. The table shows more than 650,000 distinct CDR3 sequences, with about 53% occurring only once. Source material: blood. These receptor sequences come from an elderly man in good health.

The chain has TRBV20-1 and TRBJ2-7; 7 nucleotides align to TRBD1. Germline CDR1 DFQATT, CDR2 SNEGSKA (reference sequence). CDR3 size: 12 residues. V dropped 4 bases and J dropped 4; count of bases not matched to a gene: 4. The CDR3 spells CSATDRVYEQYF. The CDR3, as DNA: TGCAGTGCTACCGACAGGGTGTACGAGCAGTACTTC.

V usage is TRBV7-6 and J usage is TRBJ1-1; 8 nucleotides align to TRBD1. Germline-derived CDR1 and CDR2 are SGHVS and FNYEAQ. Trimming took 2 bases from V and 6 from J; bases not matched to a gene: 5. The CDR3 extends over 14 amino acids. CDR3 in DNA: TGTGCCAGCAGCTTAAAACAGGGGGTTTCTGAAGCTTTCTTT. This gives the protein CASSLKQGVSEAFF.

This clonotype was observed a handful of times. The chain has TRBV7-9 and TRBJ1-6, with 7 bases aligning to TRBD1. The ends lost 4 bases at V and 5 bases at J; junction bases unmatched: 2. The CDR3 is 14 amino acids. Germline V lookup: CDR1 SEHNR, CDR2 FQNEAQ (reference sequence). Here the CDR3 reads CASSSGQHNSPLHF. As DNA, the CDR3 is TGTGCCAGCAGCTCGGGACAGCATAATTCACCCCTCCACTTT.

The chain is built from TRBV3-1 and TRBJ1-2, with a tentative D call TRBD1 (5 bases). With 4 bases removed from V and 6 bases from J, the gap between germline ends came to 18 bases. Per germline, CDR1 LGHDT and CDR2 YNNKEL (reference sequence). CDR3 length equals 15 residues. CDR3 amino acids: CASSRRSRDGNGYTF. CDR3 nucleotides: TGTGCCAGCAGCCGTCGTAGCAGGGATGGAAATGGCTACACCTTC.

This rearrangement joins TRBV28 to TRBJ1-2; 7 bases map to TRBD1. V gave up 10 bases and J gave up 0 bases; unmatched junction bases: 14. This CDR3 is built from 16 residues. CDR1 MDHEN and CDR2 SYDVKM come from the germline V gene. The CDR3 reads CATRYRGGGSNYGYTF. CDR3 DNA sequence: TGTGCCACCCGTTACAGGGGAGGGGGCTCTAACTATGGCTACACCTTC.

This clonotype came up a few times. The rearrangement joins TRBV28 to TRBJ2-1, with 8 bases aligning to TRBD2. In germline, CDR1 is MDHEN, CDR2 SYDVKM. J was trimmed by 14 bases and V by 6 bases; bases with no gene match: 9. The CDR3 runs to 12 residues. The CDR3 DNA reads as TGTGCCAGCAGCCTAGGGGGACTAGGGGAGTTCTTC. Amino acid sequence: CASSLGGLGEFF.

The chain uses TRBV6-1 and TRBJ2-3; weak D call: TRBD1 (6 bases). Between the trimmed V and J ends, which lost 5 bases and 14 bases, there was a span of 35 bases. The CDR3 loop spans 18 amino acids. Germline CDR1 MNHNS, CDR2 SASEGT. CDR3 amino acids: CASSLRAPVGSQGGYAYF. In DNA form, the CDR3 reads TGTGCCAGCAGTCTTCGGGCCCCAGTCGGATCCCAAGGGGGATACGCGTATTTT.

The chain uses TRBV5-1 and TRBJ2-7, with 10 bases that match TRBD1. The length of the CDR3 is 16 residues. The V gene's germline CDR1 is SGHRS and CDR2 YFSETQ. The junction had 8 bases not matched to a gene; V was cut back by 5 bases and J by 0 bases. This CDR3 reads CASSPEGQGISYEQYF. CDR3 nucleotide sequence: TGCGCCAGCAGTCCTGAGGGACAGGGGATCTCCTACGAGCAGTACTTC.

In this sample, this clonotype turned up many times. The V gene is TRBV13, the J gene TRBJ2-1; 9 bases agree with TRBD1. With 0 bases clipped from V and 6 bases from J, the junction kept 0 bases outside the gene matches. The V gene's germline CDR1 is PRHDT and CDR2 FYEKMQ (reference sequence). The CDR3 runs to 14 residues. CDR3 in DNA: TGTGCCAGCAGCTTAGGGACAGGGGGCAATGAGCAGTTCTTC. Translated, it gives CASSLGTGGNEQFF.

This clonotype was counted once. The chain combines TRBV6-6 with TRBJ2-1, with D hard to call. The CDR3 spans 12 residues. The V end was cut by 6 bases, the J end by 14 bases, with 17 bases between. Germline V lookup: CDR1 MNHNY, CDR2 SVGAGI (reference sequence). DNA of the CDR3: TGTGCCAGCAGAGGATTAGAGGCCCGGGAGTTCTTC. It encodes CASRGLEAREFF.

The chain recombines TRBV28 with TRBJ2-5; 7 nucleotides line up with TRBD2. The CDR3 has 13 residues. V lost 5 bases, J lost 7 bases, and 7 bases stayed unmatched. In germline, CDR1 is MDHEN, CDR2 SYDVKM. The CDR3 DNA reads TGTGCCAGCAGTGGAGCGGGGCTCGGGACCCAGTACTTC. Translation gives CASSGAGLGTQYF.

The CDR3 here is CASSLYRPGDTEAFF. The CDR3 nucleotides read TGTGCCAGCAGTTTATACCGTCCGGGGGACACTGAAGCTTTCTTT. This chain connects TRBV27 to TRBJ1-1, with D maybe TRBD1 (5 bases). Germline V gene data show CDR1 as MNHEY and CDR2 as SMNVEV (reference sequence). The CDR3 consists of 15 residues. Trimming took 1 base from V and 3 from J, leaving 12 bases between them.